The next 10 T cell receptor beta chains were all read from a single sample in a study of immune evolution from preneoplasia to lung adenocarcinoma. The table came from immunoSEQ multiplex PCR; TCRdb's copy has only in-frame clones and leaves some out. The data contain 9,500 to 10,000 clones, 65% to 80% of them seen just once; the ten biggest clones take up around 5.2%. Source material: FFPE minimally invasive lung adenocarcinoma tissue. The source is a person aged 70 to 79 with lung adenocarcinoma. Some clones in this sample may be carry-over from other donors' samples.

The chain uses TRBV6-1 and TRBJ2-1; TRBD2 matches 8 bases. Germline CDR1 reads MNHNS; CDR2 reads SASEGT. V trimming: 1 base; J trimming: 4 bases; junction bases outside the gene matches: 6. The CDR3 runs 16 residues. CDR3 sequence reads: CASSEEVSGTYNEQFF. CDR3 in DNA: TGTGCCAGCAGTGAAGAAGTTAGCGGGACGTACAATGAGCAGTTCTTC.

This clone has just a few counts. V is TRBV7-9 and J is TRBJ1-3; D is unclear. CDR3 length: 11 residues. Germline V gene lookup returns CDR1 SEHNR and CDR2 FQNEAQ (reference sequence). Deletions cut 10 bases from V and 4 bases from J, with 8 bases between. The CDR3 protein is CATNIGNTIYF. CDR3 coding DNA: TGTGCCACAAATATCGGAAACACCATATATTTT. Together with reference TRBV7-9 and TRBJ1-3, the CDR3 gives the full variable domain: DTGVSQNPRHKITKRGQNVTFRCDPISEHNRLYWYRQTLGQGPEFLTYFQNEAQLEKSRLLSDRFSAERPKGSFSTLEIQRTEQGDSAMYLCATNIGNTIYFGEGSWLTVV.

This chain connects TRBV11-2 to TRBJ2-1; a weak D match, TRBD2 (6 bases). Germline CDR1 and CDR2: SGHAT and FQNNGV. Between the trimmed V and J ends, which lost 2 bases and 6 bases, there was a span of 11 bases. There are 14 residues in the CDR3. This CDR3 is CASSLQGGSNEQFF. The CDR3 bases are TGTGCCAGCAGCTTACAGGGAGGTAGCAATGAGCAGTTCTTC.

This chain connects TRBV28 to TRBJ1-1; no definite D call. The CDR3 length is 13 residues. Trimming shortened V by 8 bases and J by 0 bases, and 10 bases separated the two germline ends. Per germline, CDR1 MDHEN and CDR2 SYDVKM. DNA of the CDR3: TGTGCCAGCTTCGGGTCCCTGAACACTGAAGCTTTCTTT. It is translated as CASFGSLNTEAFF.

The chain is built from TRBV10-3 and TRBJ2-3; D may be TRBD2 (5 bases). Per germline, CDR1 ENHRY and CDR2 SYGVKD. The length of the CDR3 is 14 residues. V gave up 6 bases and J gave up 6 bases, with 16 bases separating them. CDR3 protein: CAIRAGLPRDTQYF. CDR3 sequence (DNA): TGTGCCATCAGAGCTGGACTCCCCCGTGATACGCAGTATTTT.

The chain joins TRBV7-9 to TRBJ2-7; 7 nucleotides agree with TRBD2. The CDR3 covers 14 residues. Germline-derived CDR1 and CDR2 are SEHNR and FQNEAQ (reference sequence). Trimming removed 3 bases from V and 0 bases from J; junction bases left unmatched: 2. The CDR3 bases are TGTGCCAGCAGCTTGACGGGAGGCTCCTACGAGCAGTACTTC. The encoded protein is CASSLTGGSYEQYF.

V usage is TRBV2 and J usage is TRBJ2-3; no clear D gene. From germline, CDR1 is SNHLY and CDR2 FYNNEI. The V gene lost 7 bases and the J gene lost 4 bases, with 12 bases spanning the gap. CDR3 length: 13 residues. CDR3 loop: CASKIRTSDTQYF. The CDR3 region has the DNA TGTGCCAGCAAGATCCGGACCTCAGATACGCAGTATTTT.

This sequence joins TRBV11-2 and TRBJ2-1; 7 positions match TRBD1. V lost 5 bases and J lost 6; bases outside the gene matches: 10. Germline V gene sequence: CDR1 SGHAT, CDR2 FQNNGV. The CDR3 spans 15 residues. The CDR3 DNA is TGTGCCAGCAGCCGATTTGAGGGGGCGATCAATGAGCAGTTCTTC. Translated: CASSRFEGAINEQFF.

This sequence joins TRBV4-1 and TRBJ1-2; D uncertain. Germline CDR1 reads MGHRA; CDR2 reads YSYEKL. V lost 0 bases to trimming and J lost 0 bases, with 11 bases between them. The CDR3 runs 16 residues. The CDR3 reads CASSQEHRESNYGYTF. As DNA, the CDR3 is TGCGCCAGCAGCCAAGAACATCGGGAGTCTAACTATGGCTACACCTTC.

J is TRBJ1-4 and V is TRBV30; maybe TRBD1 (6 bases). The germline V and J ends were trimmed by 5 bases and 10 bases, with 11 bases remaining between them. CDR3 length: 11 residues. The germline V gene encodes CDR1 GTSNPN and CDR2 SVGIG (reference sequence). In DNA form, the CDR3 reads TGTGCCTGGGGGCCGGGGGCAAAACTGTTTTTT. Its protein is CAWGPGAKLFF. Combining the CDR3 with reference TRBV30 and TRBJ1-4 gives the whole variable domain SQTIHQWPATLVQPVGSPLSLECTVEGTSNPNLYWYRQAAGRGLQLLFYSVGIGQISSEVPQNLSASRPQDRQFILSSKKLLLSDSGFYLCAWGPGAKLFFGSGTQLSVL.